The 9 T cell receptor beta chains below were found in one sample sequenced in a study of cytomegalovirus exposure and HLA in healthy donors. The data were produced by immunoSEQ multiplex PCR, yet TCRdb's version contains in-frame clones alone and is incomplete. The sample records approximately 300,000 clones, 80% to 90% being singletons. The specimen was PBMCs. The source of these receptors is a woman under 30 in good health and CMV-seronegative.

As DNA, the CDR3 is TGTGCCAGCAGCTTCCTAGCGCTCTACGAGCAGTACTTC. Protein product: CASSFLALYEQYF. The chain recombines TRBV7-2 with TRBJ2-7; TRBD2 is a possible D gene (6 bases). Germline values: CDR1 SGHTA, CDR2 FQGNSA. Trimming removed 3 bases at V and 3 bases at J, with 9 bases between. CDR3 length equals 13 residues.

The J gene is TRBJ2-7, the V gene TRBV5-1; 8 bases agree with TRBD1. The germline V gene encodes CDR1 SGHRS and CDR2 YFSETQ. V shed 4 bases, J shed 5 bases, and the junction held 11 bases outside the gene matches. The length of the CDR3 is 15 residues. The CDR3 coding sequence is TGCGCCAGCAGCAAAGGACAGGGTAATACGAACGAGCAGTACTTC. Translation gives CASSKGQGNTNEQYF.

CDR3 in amino acids: CAISESSKTSSYSNQPQHF. As DNA, the CDR3 is TGTGCCATCAGTGAGTCTTCCAAAACTAGTAGCTATAGCAATCAGCCCCAGCATTTT. The chain has TRBV10-3 and TRBJ1-5; no firm D call. V shed 0 bases and J shed 0 bases, with 18 bases lying between them. Germline CDR1 ENHRY, CDR2 SYGVKD. This CDR3 has 19 residues.

The chain recombines TRBV27 with TRBJ2-1; 8 bases map to TRBD1. Germline CDR1 and CDR2: MNHEY and SMNVEV (reference sequence). The CDR3 sequence is 16 residues long. The junction had 13 bases not matched to a gene; V was cut back by 6 bases and J by 6 bases. For the CDR3, the DNA is TGTGCCAGCAGCACCCCAGGACAGGGAGTCGCCAATGAGCAGTTCTTC. Translated, it gives CASSTPGQGVANEQFF.

The V call is TRBV7-2, the J call TRBJ2-2; 8 nucleotides align to TRBD1. The CDR3 has 17 amino acids. V trimming: 0 bases; J trimming: 0 bases; junction bases outside the gene matches: 3. The germline gives CDR1 SGHTA, CDR2 FQGNSA. CDR3 coding DNA: TGTGCCAGCAGCTTAGCGGGACAGGCCCCGAACACCGGGGAGCTGTTTTTT. The encoded protein is CASSLAGQAPNTGELFF.

V gene TRBV28 combines with J gene TRBJ2-2, with 10 bases aligning to TRBD2. CDR3 length: 19 amino acids. In germline, CDR1 is MDHEN, CDR2 SYDVKM. The V segment lost 5 bases and the J segment 2 bases; nucleotides outside the gene matches: 14. CDR3 in DNA: TGTGCCAGCAGTCCCCCAGGGCTAGCGGGAGTTCGTAACACCGGGGAGCTGTTTTTT. This sequence encodes CASSPPGLAGVRNTGELFF.

The chain couples TRBV5-1 to TRBJ2-7, with TRBD2 identical over 10 bases. Germline lookup yields CDR1 SGHRS and CDR2 YFSETQ. J gave up 2 bases and V 0 bases, and 2 bases lay outside the gene matches. The CDR3 runs to 15 residues. CDR3 sequence (DNA): TGCGCCAGCAGCTTGGTACTAGCGGGAACCTACGAGCAGTACTTC. Protein: CASSLVLAGTYEQYF.

The V and J genes are TRBV10-3 and TRBJ1-2; 9 bases match TRBD1. The CDR3 extends over 14 amino acids. V dropped 4 bases and J dropped 3; count of bases not matched to a gene: 3. Germline V lookup: CDR1 ENHRY, CDR2 SYGVKD. The chain's CDR3 is CAISGGTGYYGYTF. The CDR3 nucleotides are TGTGCCATCAGTGGGGGGACAGGGTACTATGGCTACACCTTC.

The V call is TRBV27, the J call TRBJ1-2; 7 bases are shared with TRBD1. The CDR3 is made up of 14 amino acids. The ends lost 6 bases at V and 4 bases at J; junction bases unmatched: 8. The germline CDR1 and CDR2 sequences are MNHEY and SMNVEV (reference sequence). The CDR3 coding sequence is TGTGCCAGCAGAGGGACAGCCGACGTCTATGGCTACACCTTC. Encoded protein: CASRGTADVYGYTF.